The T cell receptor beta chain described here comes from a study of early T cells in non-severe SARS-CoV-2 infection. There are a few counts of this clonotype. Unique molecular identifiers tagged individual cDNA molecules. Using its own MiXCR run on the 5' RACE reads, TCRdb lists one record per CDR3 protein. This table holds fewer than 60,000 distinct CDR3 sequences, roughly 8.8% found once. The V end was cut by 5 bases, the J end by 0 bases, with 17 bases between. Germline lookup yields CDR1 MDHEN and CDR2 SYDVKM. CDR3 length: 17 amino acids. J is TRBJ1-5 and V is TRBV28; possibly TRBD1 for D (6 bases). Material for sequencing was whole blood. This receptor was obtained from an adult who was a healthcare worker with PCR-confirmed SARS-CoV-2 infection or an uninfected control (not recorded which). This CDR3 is CASSPTGKGYSNQPQHF. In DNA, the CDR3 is TGTGCCAGCAGTCCGACAGGAAAGGGGTATAGCAATCAGCCCCAGCATTTT.